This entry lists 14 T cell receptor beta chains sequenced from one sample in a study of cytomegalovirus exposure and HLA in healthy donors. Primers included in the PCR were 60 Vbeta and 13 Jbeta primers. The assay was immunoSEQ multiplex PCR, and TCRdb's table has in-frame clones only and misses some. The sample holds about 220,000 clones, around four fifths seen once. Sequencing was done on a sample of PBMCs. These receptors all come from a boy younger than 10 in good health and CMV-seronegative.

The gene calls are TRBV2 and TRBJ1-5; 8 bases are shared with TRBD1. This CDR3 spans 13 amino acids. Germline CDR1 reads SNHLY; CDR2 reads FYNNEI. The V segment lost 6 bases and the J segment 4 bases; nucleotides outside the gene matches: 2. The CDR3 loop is CASRDRVNQPQHF. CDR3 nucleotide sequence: TGTGCCAGCAGGGACAGGGTAAATCAGCCCCAGCATTTT.

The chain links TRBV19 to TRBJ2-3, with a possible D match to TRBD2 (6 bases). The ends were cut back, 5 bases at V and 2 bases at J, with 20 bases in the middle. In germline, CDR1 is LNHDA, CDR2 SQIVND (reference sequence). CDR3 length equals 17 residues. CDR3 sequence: CASSLASAALLTDTQYF. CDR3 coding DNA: TGTGCCAGTAGTTTGGCTAGCGCCGCCCTCCTCACAGATACGCAGTATTTT.

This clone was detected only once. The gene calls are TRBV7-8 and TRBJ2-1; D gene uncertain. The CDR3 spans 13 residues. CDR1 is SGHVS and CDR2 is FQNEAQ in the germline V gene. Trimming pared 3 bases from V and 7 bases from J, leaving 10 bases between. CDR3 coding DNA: TGTGCCAGCAGCTTTGCTGGAGAGAATGAGCAGTTCTTC. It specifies CASSFAGENEQFF.

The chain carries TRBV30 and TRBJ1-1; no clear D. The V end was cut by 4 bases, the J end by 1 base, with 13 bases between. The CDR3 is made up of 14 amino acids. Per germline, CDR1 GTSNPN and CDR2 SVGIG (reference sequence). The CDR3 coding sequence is TGTGCCTGGACACACGGCCGAGGGAACACTGAAGCTTTCTTT. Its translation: CAWTHGRGNTEAFF.

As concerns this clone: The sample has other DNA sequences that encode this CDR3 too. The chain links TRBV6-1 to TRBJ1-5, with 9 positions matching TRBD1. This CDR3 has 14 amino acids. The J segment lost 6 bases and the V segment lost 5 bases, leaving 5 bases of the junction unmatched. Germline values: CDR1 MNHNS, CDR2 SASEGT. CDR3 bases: TGTGCCAGCAGTTCCGGGACAGGGACTCAGCCCCAGCATTTT. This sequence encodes CASSSGTGTQPQHF.

The CDR3 nucleotides are TGTGCCAGCAGTGCGGACTTAAACACTGAAGCTTTCTTT. Translated, it gives CASSADLNTEAFF. The chain recombines TRBV13 with TRBJ1-1; no firm D call. Trimming shortened V by 6 bases and J by 2 bases, and 10 bases separated the two germline ends. The germline CDR1 and CDR2 sequences are PRHDT and FYEKMQ (reference sequence). There are 13 residues in the CDR3.

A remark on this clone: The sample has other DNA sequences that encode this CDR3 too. The CDR3 reads CASSLRGAKNIQYF. The DNA of the CDR3 is TGTGCCAGCAGTTTAAGGGGGGCCAAAAACATTCAGTACTTC. V is TRBV27 and J is TRBJ2-4, with a possible D match to TRBD1 (6 bases). The germline V and J ends were trimmed by 2 bases and 1 base, with 6 bases remaining between them. The CDR3 contains 14 residues. CDR1 MNHEY and CDR2 SMNVEV come from the germline V gene (reference sequence).

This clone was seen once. CDR3 bases: TGTGCCAGCTCACCAAGAGGACAGGGGAGAGACGGCTACACCTTC. This encodes CASSPRGQGRDGYTF. The rearrangement links TRBV18 to TRBJ1-2; 9 nucleotides line up with TRBD1. Germline loops: CDR1 KGHSH, CDR2 LQKENI. The CDR3 covers 15 residues. V lost 2 bases and J lost 8; bases outside the gene matches: 9. Together with reference TRBV18 and TRBJ1-2, the CDR3 gives the full variable domain: NAGVMQNPRHLVRRRGQEARLRCSPMKGHSHVYWYRQLPEEGLKFMVYLQKENIIDESGMPKERFSAEFPKEGPSILRIQQVVRGDSAAYFCASSPRGQGRDGYTFGSGTRLTVV.

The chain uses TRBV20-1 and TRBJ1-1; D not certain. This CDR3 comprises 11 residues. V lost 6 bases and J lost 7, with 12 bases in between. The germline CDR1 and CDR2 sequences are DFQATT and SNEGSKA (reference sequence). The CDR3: CSAERGFEAFF. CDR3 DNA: TGCAGTGCGGAGCGCGGCTTTGAAGCTTTCTTT.

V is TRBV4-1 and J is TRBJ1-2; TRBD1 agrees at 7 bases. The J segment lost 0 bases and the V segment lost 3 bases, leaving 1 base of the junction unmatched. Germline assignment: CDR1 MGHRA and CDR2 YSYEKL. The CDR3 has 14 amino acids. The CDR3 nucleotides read TGCGCCAGCAGCCACGACAGGGCTAACTATGGCTACACCTTC. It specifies CASSHDRANYGYTF.

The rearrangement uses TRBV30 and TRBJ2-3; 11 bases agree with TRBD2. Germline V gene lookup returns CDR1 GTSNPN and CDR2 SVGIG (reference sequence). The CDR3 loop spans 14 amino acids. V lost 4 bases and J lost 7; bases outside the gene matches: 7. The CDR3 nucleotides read TGTGCCTGGACCAATAGCGGGGGGGCCTATACGCAGTATTTT. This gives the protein CAWTNSGGAYTQYF. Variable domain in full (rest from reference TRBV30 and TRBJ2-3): SQTIHQWPATLVQPVGSPLSLECTVEGTSNPNLYWYRQAAGRGLQLLFYSVGIGQISSEVPQNLSASRPQDRQFILSSKKLLLSDSGFYLCAWTNSGGAYTQYFGPGTRLTVL.

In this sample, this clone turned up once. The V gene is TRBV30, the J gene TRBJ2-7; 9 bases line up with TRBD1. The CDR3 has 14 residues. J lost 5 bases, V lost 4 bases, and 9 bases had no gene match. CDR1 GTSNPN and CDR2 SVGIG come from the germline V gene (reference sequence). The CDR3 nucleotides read TGTGCCTGGACAAAGGACAGGGGTTTCCACGAGCAGTACTTC. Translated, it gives CAWTKDRGFHEQYF.

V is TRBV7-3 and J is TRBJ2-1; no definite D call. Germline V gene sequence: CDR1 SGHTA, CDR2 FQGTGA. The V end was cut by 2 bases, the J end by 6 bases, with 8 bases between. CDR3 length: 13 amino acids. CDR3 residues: CASSLGVFNEQFF. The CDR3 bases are TGTGCCAGCAGCTTAGGAGTGTTCAATGAGCAGTTCTTC.

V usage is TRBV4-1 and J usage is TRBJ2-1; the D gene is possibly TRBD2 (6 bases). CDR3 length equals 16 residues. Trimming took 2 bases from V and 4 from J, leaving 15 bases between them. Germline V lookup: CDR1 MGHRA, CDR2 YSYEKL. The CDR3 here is CASSQPTASVYNEQFF. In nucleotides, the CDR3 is TGCGCCAGCAGCCAACCCACGGCTAGCGTATACAATGAGCAGTTCTTC.